This T cell receptor beta chain was obtained from a study of blood T cell repertoires in COVID-19. Using immunoSEQ multiplex PCR, the repertoire was profiled, and TCRdb retains in-frame clones only, with some absent. The top ten hold roughly 7.6% of the sample, which has 210,000 or so clones, about four fifths seen once. Worth noting for this clone: Other DNA sequences in the sample encode the same CDR3.

The CDR3 totals 14 residues. V shed 4 bases and J 7 bases; nucleotides not matched to a gene: 4. Germline V CDR1 and CDR2: MGHRA, YSYEKL. V and J are TRBV4-1 and TRBJ1-4, with 9 bases matching TRBD1. The sequenced sample was peripheral blood. The receptor was isolated from a woman aged 80 or older with COVID-19, enrolled during active disease. The CDR3 region has the DNA TGCGCCAGCAGCCTGGGACAGGGCGGTGAAAAACTGTTTTTT. This sequence encodes CASSLGQGGEKLFF.